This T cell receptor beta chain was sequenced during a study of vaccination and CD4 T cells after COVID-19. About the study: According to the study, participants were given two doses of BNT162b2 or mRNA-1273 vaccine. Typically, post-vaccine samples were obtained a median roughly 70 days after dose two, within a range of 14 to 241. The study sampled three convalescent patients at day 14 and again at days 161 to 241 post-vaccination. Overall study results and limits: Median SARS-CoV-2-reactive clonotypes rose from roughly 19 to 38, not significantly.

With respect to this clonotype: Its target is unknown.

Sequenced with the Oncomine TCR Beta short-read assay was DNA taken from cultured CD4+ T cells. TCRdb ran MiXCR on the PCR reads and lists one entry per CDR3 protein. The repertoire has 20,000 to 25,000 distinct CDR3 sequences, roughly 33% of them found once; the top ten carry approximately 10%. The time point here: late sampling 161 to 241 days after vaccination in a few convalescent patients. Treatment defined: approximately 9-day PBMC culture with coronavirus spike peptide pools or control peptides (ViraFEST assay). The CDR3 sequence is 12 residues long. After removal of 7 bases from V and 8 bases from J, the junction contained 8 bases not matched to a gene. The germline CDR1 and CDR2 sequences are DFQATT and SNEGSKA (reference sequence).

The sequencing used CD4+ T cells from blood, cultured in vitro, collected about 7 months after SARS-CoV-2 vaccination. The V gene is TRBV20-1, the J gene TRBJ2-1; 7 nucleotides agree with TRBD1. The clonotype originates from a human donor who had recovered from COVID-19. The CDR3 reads CSVRQGIYEQFF. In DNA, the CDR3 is TGCAGTGTGAGACAGGGAATCTATGAGCAGTTCTTC.